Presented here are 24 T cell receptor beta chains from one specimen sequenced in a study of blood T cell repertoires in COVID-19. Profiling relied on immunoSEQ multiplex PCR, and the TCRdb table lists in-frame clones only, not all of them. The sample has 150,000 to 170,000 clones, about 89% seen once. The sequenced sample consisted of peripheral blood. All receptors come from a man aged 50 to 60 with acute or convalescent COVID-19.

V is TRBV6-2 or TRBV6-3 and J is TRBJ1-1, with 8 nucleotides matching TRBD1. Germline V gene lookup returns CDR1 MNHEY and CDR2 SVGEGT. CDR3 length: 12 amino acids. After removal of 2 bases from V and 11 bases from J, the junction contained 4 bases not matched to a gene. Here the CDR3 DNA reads TGTGCCAGCAGTTACCCGGACAGGGTTGCTTTCTTT. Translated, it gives CASSYPDRVAFF.

The CDR3 spells CASSEDRVAYNEQFF. The CDR3 DNA reads as TGTGCCAGCAGTGAAGACCGGGTCGCCTACAATGAGCAGTTCTTC. The chain carries TRBV25-1 and TRBJ2-1; D uncertain. V lost 2 bases to trimming and J lost 2 bases, with 10 bases between them. Germline assignment: CDR1 MGHDK and CDR2 SYGVNS. The CDR3 is 15 amino acids. The full variable domain, rest sourced from reference TRBV25-1 and TRBJ2-1, is EADIYQTPRYLVIGTGKKITLECSQTMGHDKMYWYQQDPGMELHLIHYSYGVNSTEKGDLSSESTVSRIRTEHFPLTLESARPSHTSQYLCASSEDRVAYNEQFFGPGTRLTVL.

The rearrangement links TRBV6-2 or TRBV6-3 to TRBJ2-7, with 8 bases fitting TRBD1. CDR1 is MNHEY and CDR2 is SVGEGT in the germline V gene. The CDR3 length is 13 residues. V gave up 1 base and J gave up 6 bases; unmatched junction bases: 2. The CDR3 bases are TGTGCCAGCAGTTACTTACAGGGGGGCGAGCAGTACGTC. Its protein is CASSYLQGGEQYV.

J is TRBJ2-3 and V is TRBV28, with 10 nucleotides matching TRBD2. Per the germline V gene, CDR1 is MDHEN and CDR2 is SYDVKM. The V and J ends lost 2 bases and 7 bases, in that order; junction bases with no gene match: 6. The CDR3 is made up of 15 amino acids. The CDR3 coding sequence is TGTGCCAGCAGTTTAGATCTAGCGGGAGCAAATACGCAGTATTTT. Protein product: CASSLDLAGANTQYF.

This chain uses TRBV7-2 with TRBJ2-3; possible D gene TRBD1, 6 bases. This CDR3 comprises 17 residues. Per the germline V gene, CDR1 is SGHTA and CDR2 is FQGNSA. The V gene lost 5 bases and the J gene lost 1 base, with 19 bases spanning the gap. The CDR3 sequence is CASSVGLGARGTDTQYF. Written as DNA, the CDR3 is TGTGCCAGCAGCGTGGGGTTGGGGGCGCGGGGCACAGATACGCAGTATTTT.

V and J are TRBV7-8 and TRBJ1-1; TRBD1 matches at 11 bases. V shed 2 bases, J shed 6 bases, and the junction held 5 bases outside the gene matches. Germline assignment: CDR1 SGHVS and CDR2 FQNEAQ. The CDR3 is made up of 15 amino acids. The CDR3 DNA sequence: TGTGCCAGCAGCTTACAGGGACAGGGGGTCTCTGAAGCTTTCTTT. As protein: CASSLQGQGVSEAFF.

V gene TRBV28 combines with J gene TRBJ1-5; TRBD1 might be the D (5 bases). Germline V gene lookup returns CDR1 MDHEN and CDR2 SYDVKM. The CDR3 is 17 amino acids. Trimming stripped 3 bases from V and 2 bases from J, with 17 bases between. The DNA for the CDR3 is TGTGCCAGCAGTTTGGGGCCGCCGGGGGTAGGCAATCAGCCCCAGCATTTT. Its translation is CASSLGPPGVGNQPQHF.

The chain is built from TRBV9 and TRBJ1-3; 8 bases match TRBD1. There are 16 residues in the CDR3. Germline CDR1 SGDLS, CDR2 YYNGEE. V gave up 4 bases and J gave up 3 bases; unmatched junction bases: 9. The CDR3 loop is CASSSNPTGVGNTIYF. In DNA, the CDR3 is TGTGCCAGCAGCTCTAACCCGACAGGGGTTGGAAACACCATATATTTT. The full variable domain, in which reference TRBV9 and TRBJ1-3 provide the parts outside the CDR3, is DSGVTQTPKHLITATGQRVTLRCSPRSGDLSVYWYQQSLDQGLQFLIQYYNGEERAKGNILERFSAQQFPDLHSELNLSSLELGDSALYFCASSSNPTGVGNTIYFGEGSWLTVV.

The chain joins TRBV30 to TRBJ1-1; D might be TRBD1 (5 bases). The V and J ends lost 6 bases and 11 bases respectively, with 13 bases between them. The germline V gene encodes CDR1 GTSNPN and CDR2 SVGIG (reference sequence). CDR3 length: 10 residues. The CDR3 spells CACLRGGAFF. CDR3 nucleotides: TGTGCCTGCCTGCGGGGGGGGGCTTTCTTT.

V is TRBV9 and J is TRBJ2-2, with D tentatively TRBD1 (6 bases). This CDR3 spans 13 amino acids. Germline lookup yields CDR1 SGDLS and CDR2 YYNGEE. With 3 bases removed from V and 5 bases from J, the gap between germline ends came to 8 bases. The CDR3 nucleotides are TGTGCCAGCAGCGCGGGACAAACCGGGGAGCTGTTTTTT. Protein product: CASSAGQTGELFF.

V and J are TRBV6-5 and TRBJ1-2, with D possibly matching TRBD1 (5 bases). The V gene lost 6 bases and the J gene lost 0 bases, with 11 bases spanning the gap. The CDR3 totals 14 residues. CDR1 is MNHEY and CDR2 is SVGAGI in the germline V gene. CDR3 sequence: CASSLRQSNYGYTF. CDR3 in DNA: TGTGCCAGCAGCCTCAGACAGTCTAACTATGGCTACACCTTC.

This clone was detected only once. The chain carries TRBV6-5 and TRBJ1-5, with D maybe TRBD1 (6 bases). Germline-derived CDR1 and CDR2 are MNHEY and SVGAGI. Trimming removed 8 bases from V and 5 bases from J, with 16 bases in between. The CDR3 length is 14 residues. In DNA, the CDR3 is TGTGCCAGCCGAGGGGGGGGCCTCGATCAGCCCCAGCATTTT. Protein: CASRGGGLDQPQHF.

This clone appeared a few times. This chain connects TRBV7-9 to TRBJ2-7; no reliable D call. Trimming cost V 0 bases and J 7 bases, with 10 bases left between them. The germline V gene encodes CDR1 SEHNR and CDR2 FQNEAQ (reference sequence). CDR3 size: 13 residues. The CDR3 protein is CASSLAGNREQYV. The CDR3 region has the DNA TGTGCCAGCAGCTTAGCGGGCAATCGAGAGCAGTACGTC.

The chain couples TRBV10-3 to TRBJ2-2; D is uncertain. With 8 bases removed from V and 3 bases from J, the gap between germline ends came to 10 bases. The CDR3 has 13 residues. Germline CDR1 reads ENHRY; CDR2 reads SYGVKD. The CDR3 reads CAIRSSDTGELFF. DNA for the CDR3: TGTGCCATCCGGAGCAGTGACACCGGGGAGCTGTTTTTT.

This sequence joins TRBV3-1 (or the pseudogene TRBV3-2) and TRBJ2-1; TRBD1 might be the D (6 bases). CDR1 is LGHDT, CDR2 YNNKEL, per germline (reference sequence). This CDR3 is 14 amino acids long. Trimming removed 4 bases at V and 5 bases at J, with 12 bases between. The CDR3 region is CASSRSGEHNEQFF. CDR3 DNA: TGTGCCAGCAGCCGGTCAGGGGAGCACAATGAGCAGTTCTTC.

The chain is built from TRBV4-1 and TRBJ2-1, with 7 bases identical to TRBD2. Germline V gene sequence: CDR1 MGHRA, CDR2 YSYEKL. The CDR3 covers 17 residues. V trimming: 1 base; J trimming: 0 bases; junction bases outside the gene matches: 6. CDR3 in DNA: TGCGCCAGCAGCCAAGCGGGACTAAGGAGCTCCTACAATGAGCAGTTCTTC. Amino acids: CASSQAGLRSSYNEQFF.

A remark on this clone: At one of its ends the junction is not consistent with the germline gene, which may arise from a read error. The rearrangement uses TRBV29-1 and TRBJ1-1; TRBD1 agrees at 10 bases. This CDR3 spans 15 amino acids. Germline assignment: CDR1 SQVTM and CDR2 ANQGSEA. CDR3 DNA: TGCAGCGTTAAAGAGGGACAGGGGTTGAACACTGAAGCTTTCTTT. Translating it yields CSVKEGQGLNTEAFF.

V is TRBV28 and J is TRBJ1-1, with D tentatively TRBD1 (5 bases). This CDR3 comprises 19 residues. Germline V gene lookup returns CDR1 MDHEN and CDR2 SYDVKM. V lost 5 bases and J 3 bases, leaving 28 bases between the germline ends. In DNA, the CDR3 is TGTGCCAGCAGTCTTTATTTCGGCGGGTTATTGGGGGACTACACTGAAGCTTTCTTT. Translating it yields CASSLYFGGLLGDYTEAFF.

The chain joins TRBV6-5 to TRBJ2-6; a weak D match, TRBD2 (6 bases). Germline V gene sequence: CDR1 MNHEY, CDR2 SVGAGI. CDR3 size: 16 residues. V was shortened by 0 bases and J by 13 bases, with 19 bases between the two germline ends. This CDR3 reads CASSYSMPHGGEVLTF. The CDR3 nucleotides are TGTGCCAGCAGTTACTCGATGCCTCACGGGGGAGAAGTCCTGACTTTC.

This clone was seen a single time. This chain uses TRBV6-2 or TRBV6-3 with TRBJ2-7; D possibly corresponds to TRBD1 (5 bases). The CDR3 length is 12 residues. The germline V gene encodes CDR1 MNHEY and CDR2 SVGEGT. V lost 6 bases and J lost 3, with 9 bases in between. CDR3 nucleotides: TGTGCCAGCAGCCGCGACAGCTACGAGCAGTACGTC. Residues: CASSRDSYEQYV.

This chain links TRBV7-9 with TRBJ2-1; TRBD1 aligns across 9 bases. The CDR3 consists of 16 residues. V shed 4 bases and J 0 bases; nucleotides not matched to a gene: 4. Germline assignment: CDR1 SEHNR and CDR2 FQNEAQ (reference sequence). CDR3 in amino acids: CASSSSTGGSYNEQFF. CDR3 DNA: TGTGCCAGCAGCTCATCGACAGGGGGCTCCTACAATGAGCAGTTCTTC.

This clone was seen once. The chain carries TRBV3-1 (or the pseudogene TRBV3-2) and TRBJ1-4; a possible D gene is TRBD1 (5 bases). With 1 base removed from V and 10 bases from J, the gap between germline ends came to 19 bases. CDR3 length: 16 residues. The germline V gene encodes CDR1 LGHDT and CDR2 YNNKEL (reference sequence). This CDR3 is CASSQGWTATGGKLFF. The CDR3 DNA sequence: TGTGCCAGCAGCCAAGGATGGACTGCCACCGGGGGAAAACTGTTTTTT.

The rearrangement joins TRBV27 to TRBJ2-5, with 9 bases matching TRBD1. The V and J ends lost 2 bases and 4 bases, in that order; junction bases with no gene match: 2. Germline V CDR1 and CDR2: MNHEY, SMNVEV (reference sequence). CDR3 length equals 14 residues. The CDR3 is CASSLRTGAETQYF. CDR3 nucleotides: TGTGCCAGCAGTTTAAGGACAGGGGCAGAGACCCAGTACTTC.

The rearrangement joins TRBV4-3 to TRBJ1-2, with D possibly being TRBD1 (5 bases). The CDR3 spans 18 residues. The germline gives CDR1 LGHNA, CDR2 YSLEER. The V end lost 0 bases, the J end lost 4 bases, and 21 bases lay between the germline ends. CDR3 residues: CASSQESTGSGDVYGYTF. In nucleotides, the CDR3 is TGCGCCAGCAGCCAAGAATCGACCGGGAGCGGGGACGTCTATGGCTACACCTTC.